This T cell receptor beta chain was sequenced in a study of identical twins. Germline V gene data show CDR1 as ENHRY and CDR2 as SYGVKD. The ends lost 3 bases at V and 6 bases at J; junction bases unmatched: 6. This CDR3 has 15 residues. This clonotype was observed a handful of times. A single record per CDR3 protein comes from TCRdb applying MiXCR to the 5' RACE reads. Seen here are 570,000 or so distinct CDR3 sequences, approximately 9.6% observed once, and the top ten hold 2.5% to 3.5%. These data were likewise used in another study, on yellow fever vaccine responses in identical twins.

The sequence came from a woman aged 18-35 years in good health. Sequenced: PBMCs. The rearrangement joins TRBV10-3 to TRBJ1-5; 9 bases fit TRBD1. In DNA, the CDR3 is TGTGCCATCAGTGAACGACAGGGGGAAGGTCAGCCCCAGCATTTT. The encoded protein is CAISERQGEGQPQHF.